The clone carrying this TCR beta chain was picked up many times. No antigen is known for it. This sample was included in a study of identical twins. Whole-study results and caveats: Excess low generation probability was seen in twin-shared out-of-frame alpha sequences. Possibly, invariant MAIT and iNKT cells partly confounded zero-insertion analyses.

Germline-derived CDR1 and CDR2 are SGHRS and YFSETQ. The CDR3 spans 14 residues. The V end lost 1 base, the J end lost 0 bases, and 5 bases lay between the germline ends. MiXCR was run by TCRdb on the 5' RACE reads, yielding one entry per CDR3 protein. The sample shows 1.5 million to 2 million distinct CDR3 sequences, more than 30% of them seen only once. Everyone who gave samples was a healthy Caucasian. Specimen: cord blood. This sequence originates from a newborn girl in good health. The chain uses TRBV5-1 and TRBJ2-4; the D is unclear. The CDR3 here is CASSLPSAKNIQYF. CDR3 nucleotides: TGCGCCAGCAGCTTGCCGTCAGCCAAAAACATTCAGTACTTC.